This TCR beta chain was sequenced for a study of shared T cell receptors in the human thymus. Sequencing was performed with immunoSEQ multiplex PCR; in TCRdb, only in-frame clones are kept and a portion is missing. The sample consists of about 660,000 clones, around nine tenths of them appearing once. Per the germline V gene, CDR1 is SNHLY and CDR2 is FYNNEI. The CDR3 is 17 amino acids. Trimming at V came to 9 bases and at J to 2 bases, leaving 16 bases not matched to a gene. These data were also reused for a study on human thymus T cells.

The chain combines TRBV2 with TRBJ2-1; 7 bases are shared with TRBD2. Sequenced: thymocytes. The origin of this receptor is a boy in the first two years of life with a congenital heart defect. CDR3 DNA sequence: TGTGCCAGTACCACCCCAGGACTAGGTCGGGCCTACAATGAGCAGTTCTTC. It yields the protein CASTTPGLGRAYNEQFF.